What follows is one T cell receptor (beta chain) and its context. Its antigen is unknown. Nothing much larger sits one base from this clone, and base qualities are not available. The junction carries 11 bases between V and J, which are trimmed by 5 bases and 4 bases respectively. The CDR3 goes from the cysteine to the phenylalanine over 13 residues. Kept here is only the CDR3 DNA, which spans 39 bases and is read in frame from base 1. Donors were a few dozen systemically healthy Caucasian individuals from Russia aged roughly 6 to 100 years. Roughly 9 milliliters of peripheral blood were drawn from each donor into EDTA-treated Vacutainer tubes. Ficoll-Paque density-gradient centrifugation was used to isolate PBMCs, with at least 7 million per sample. Total RNA was extracted from PBMCs with Trizol reagent, with at least 6 micrograms obtained per sample. For every donor, an aliquot of PBMCs went through flow cytometry to measure the percentages of naive CD45RAhigh/CD27high T cells.

This record belongs to a study of blood T cells in healthy people across ages (dated by TCRdb to between 2014 and 2017). For the study in its entirety: In model experiments, template switching captured roughly one uniquely barcoded TCR beta cDNA molecule for every two T cells. Using the same blood draw, the study looked at two additional independent replicas of 1 million unique cDNA reads for two donors, one aged 18 to 29 and the other aged 80 or older. To track age-related changes in TCR beta repertoire diversity, the study relied on deep sequencing normalized with unique cDNA molecular identifiers. The donors were divided into four age groups: young (average approximately 17 years), middle-aged (approximately 41), aged (approximately 64) and long-lived (about 84). Overall study results and their limits: The percentage of naive T cells measured by flow cytometry correlated strongly with observed TCR beta diversity. Compared with the aged group, the long-lived group had more naive CD4+ T cells, fewer expanded clones and increased TCR diversity, a pattern suggesting age selection. Estimates of total diversity based on one million sequenced T cells were considered lower bounds and underestimates. The CMV infection status of donors was not known, potentially confounding age-related changes in expanded clonotypes. Observed TCR beta diversity per million T cells fell roughly linearly with age, and a significant reduction was already apparent by age about 36. Bulk unsorted PBMC profiling prevented conclusive comparison of naive and antigen-experienced compartments.

Libraries were made using 5' RACE. Data came from an Illumina HiSeq 2500. The second PCR ran for about 6 to 11 cycles and used a J-beta primer mix along with a sample-barcoded 5' primer. A template-switch 5' adaptor carrying 12 random nucleotides introduced a unique molecular identifier onto each TCR beta cDNA molecule. Each sample yielded at least 2.5 million CDR3-containing paired-end reads. All of the RNA was converted into first-strand cDNA using the Mint cDNA synthesis kit, with a TRBC-specific oligonucleotide serving as the primer. After uracil-DNA glycosylase treatment, a first 18-cycle PCR used universal primers M1SS and BC2_uni_R on all cDNA. The authors' analysis ran thus. Each sample was normalized by randomly selecting 1 million high-quality reads, each carrying a distinct molecular identifier. Instead of being binned into consensus sequences, reads that shared molecular identifiers were thrown out. MiTCR, with a Q25 quality threshold and the strictest error-elimination algorithm, was used for CDR3 identification, clonotype clustering and error correction. A nonparametric unseen species model with Euler transformation was used to estimate lower-bound total TCR beta diversity. TCRdb handled the public reads itself, with Q25 trimming in fastp and clone calling in MiXCR, and kept productive beta chains. Here each entry gathers all rows of one CDR3 protein and keeps the most common genes and DNA. The V and J calls here are based on TCRdb, not the publication. This sample holds about 570,000 distinct CDR3 sequences; approximately 26% were observed only once. Roughly 3.5% of the sample is held by the ten biggest clonotypes.

The same sample was also used in a study of T cells of mothers and their children. The second study's authors report: The donors were nine systemically healthy Caucasian individuals, made up of three mothers and their six children. cDNA synthesis used all of the extracted RNA, with 1.5 ug of RNA in each 15 ul reaction. In the second PCR, the M1S primer introduced both the sample barcodes and 2-4 random nucleotides. Each mother yielded over 10 million TCR beta CDR3 reads and each child 2.5 million to 3 million reads. TCR recombination output is similarly shaped by thymic selection in related and unrelated pairs, with a minor effect exerted by inherited differences. Normalized repertoire overlap was always found to be slightly, but never significantly, higher in related mother-child pairs than in unrelated mother-child pairs. Persistent microchimeric T cell clones were not detected, at a sensitivity of about 100 clones per million clonotypes. Deep NGS was used in the study to compare the TCR beta repertoires of mothers and children and to look for features that separate related mother-child pairs from unrelated individuals. On average, the children were approximately 12 +/- 4 years old, while the mothers were approximately 41 +/- 4 years old. After adapters were ligated using NEBNext reagents, the libraries underwent 100+100 nt paired-end sequencing on an Illumina HiSeq 2000. To prevent cross-contamination, the mother and child libraries were prepared one month apart and sequenced in separate runs. For each donor, between about 450,000 and 2,300,000 distinct TCR beta clonotypes were identified. Naive TCR beta clonotypes were estimated from low-frequency clonotypes matched to each donor's FACS-determined naive share, without sorting.

The origin of this receptor is a boy younger than 10 in good health. Recombination connected TRBV12-3 or TRBV12-4 to TRBJ1-2; no D gene can be assigned with confidence. The sequencing sample was made of blood. The CDR3 region reads CASSPNWGYGYTF. The DNA reads as follows: TGTGCCAGCAGTCCCAATTGGGGCTATGGCTACACCTTC.